This TCR beta chain was obtained from a study of blood T cell repertoires in COVID-19 (dated by TCRdb to 2018 to 2020). Regarding the complete study: The collaborator samples originated in the United States, Italy and Spain and spanned the acute and convalescent phases of COVID-19. A de-identified subject ID, COVID-19 status, age in years and sex were almost always included in the sample metadata. The repertoires were released in a freely available public database meant as a resource for research on the immune response to SARS-CoV-2. Deeply sampled blood TCRbeta repertoires from subjects exposed to, actively infected with, or recovered from COVID-19 were included in the dataset. Where HLA class I and class II types were available, the types were taken from metadata supplied by the sample provider, not from assay-based typing. The prospective study material was composed of cDNA or gDNA derived from T cells, B-cell-depleted T cells, or PBMCs. Samples came from the ongoing ImmuneRACE study (first 160 participants) plus 1,254 subjects from 6 global collaborators.

After removal of 0 bases from V and 7 bases from J, the junction retains 4 bases not matched to a gene. The CDR3 spans 15 residues, from the cysteine through the phenylalanine. CDR3 DNA is the only sequence kept; it has 45 bases, read in frame from the first base. The germline V gene (reference sequence) provides CDR1 SGHNT and CDR2 YYREEE. On this clone itself: The antigen this receptor binds is unknown. One base away there is no much larger clone; base qualities are not given.

TCRbeta CDR3 regions were amplified from genomic DNA by means of the immunoSEQ Assay, a bias-controlled multiplex PCR. The published analysis was carried out like this. Nucleated cell counts per sample were estimated from amplification of reference gene primers within the assay. To quantify the absolute abundance of each unique TCRbeta CDR3 rearrangement, sequence reads were collapsed and filtered. For each sample, productive Simpson clonality was calculated as the square root of Simpson's diversity index across productive rearrangements. TCRdb stores this immuneACCESS table with in-frame sequences only. Part of the clones is absent; in the studies checked, under half of the shortfall reflects unresolved V genes, and no reason is known for the rest. The D gene and trimming were derived from the DNA, and the V and J assignments and clone size from that table. The sample records over 150,000 clones, approximately 88% of which are singletons. 6.5% to 9% of the sample lies in the top ten.

Paper-wide results and their limitations: Clinical and demographic metadata were provided uncurated, with the amount varying by source and participant.

In Seattle, one collaborating source enrolled patients while the infection was active and tracked those patients longitudinally over the course of disease. The collaborating institutions used their own protocols to collect whole blood in K2EDTA tubes. For TCRbeta analysis, collaborators shipped samples in one of three forms: frozen whole blood, isolated PBMCs, or DNA extracted from either of those sample types. The specimen was peripheral blood. The chain uses TRBV5-4 and TRBJ2-3, with 11 bases aligning to TRBD2. The receptor comes from a woman in her forties with COVID-19, enrolled during active disease. The CDR3 protein: CASSLELAGEYTQYF. The DNA is TGTGCCAGCAGCTTGGAACTAGCGGGAGAGTATACGCAGTATTTT.